This TCR beta chain was retrieved from a study of T cell responses to AZD1222 COVID-19 vaccine. Findings and limits, study-wide: White British ancestry dominated among donors, who included more females, and clonal diversity was possibly underestimated. With dominance at 160-218 and 743-854, vaccine-associated CD4 TCRs spanned spike. There were repertoire samples only from the period after the peak T cell response.

In the case of this clone: Its matching antigen is unknown.

Germline V gives CDR1 SGHNT, CDR2 YYREEE (reference sequence). The CDR3 length is 14 residues. The V and J ends lost 4 bases and 4 bases respectively, with 13 bases between them. TCRdb's copy holds only in-frame clones and misses some; the assay was immunoSEQ multiplex PCR. The sample lists around 130,000 clones; just over 85% were seen once. The V call is TRBV5-4, the J call TRBJ2-3; weak D call: TRBD1 (5 bases). The TCR was taken from an adult in good health. Sequencing used peripheral blood, obtained on day 0 of AZD1222 vaccination. CDR3 bases: TGTGCCAGCAGCCCCGAGCAGGGCGCAGATACGCAGTATTTT. Translated: CASSPEQGADTQYF. Using reference TRBV5-4 and TRBJ2-3 for the parts outside the CDR3, the full variable domain is ETGVTQSPTHLIKTRGQQVTLRCSSQSGHNTVSWYQQALGQGPQFIFQYYREEENGRGNFPPRFSGLQFPNYSSELNVNALELDDSALYLCASSPEQGADTQYFGPGTRLTVL.